This T cell receptor beta chain was observed in a study of cytomegalovirus exposure and HLA in healthy donors. This CDR3 is 17 amino acids long. After removal of 0 bases from V and 12 bases from J, the junction contained 17 bases not matched to a gene. Per the germline V gene, CDR1 is SGHRS and CDR2 is YFSETQ. This table comes from immunoSEQ multiplex PCR, and its TCRdb copy is limited to in-frame clones, with some not included. The sample holds a few hundred thousand clones, over 75% seen once. The clonotype was recovered from a young woman in good health and CMV-seronegative. Specimen: PBMCs. The J gene is TRBJ1-4, the V gene TRBV5-1; 7 bases align to TRBD1. This CDR3 reads CASSLVELRDRQHELFF. The CDR3 DNA reads TGCGCCAGCAGCTTGGTGGAGCTGAGGGACAGACAGCACGAACTGTTTTTT.